The 25 T cell receptor beta chains given below trace back to one sample, sequenced in a study of blood T cell repertoires in COVID-19. Sequenced by immunoSEQ multiplex PCR; TCRdb stores in-frame clones only, minus some. The table lists about 150,000 clones, roughly nine tenths of them singletons. The source material was peripheral blood. These receptors were taken from a woman in her forties with acute or convalescent COVID-19.

Here the CDR3 DNA reads TGTGCCAGCAGCGTACAGGGATCGAACACCGGGGAGCTGTTTTTT. As protein: CASSVQGSNTGELFF. This sequence joins TRBV9 and TRBJ2-2, with D perhaps matching TRBD1 (5 bases). The CDR3 spans 15 residues. With 1 base removed from V and 0 bases from J, the gap between germline ends came to 7 bases. Germline CDR1 SGDLS, CDR2 YYNGEE.

The chain links TRBV6-5 to TRBJ2-5; 7 bases align to TRBD1. V lost 4 bases, J lost 9 bases, and 8 bases stayed unmatched. The V gene's germline CDR1 is MNHEY and CDR2 SVGAGI. The CDR3 is 13 amino acids. Written as DNA, the CDR3 is TGTGCCAGCAGTTCAGGGGGTTATGAGCCCCAGTACTTC. It encodes CASSSGGYEPQYF.

The J gene is TRBJ2-1, the V gene TRBV6-1; 8 positions match TRBD2. The ends lost 4 bases at V and 4 bases at J; junction bases unmatched: 9. CDR3 length: 16 residues. Germline loops: CDR1 MNHNS, CDR2 SASEGT. The CDR3 DNA follows: TGTGCCAGCAGTGGCATCGGGAGGGCCGGGTACAATGAGCAGTTCTTC. This codes for CASSGIGRAGYNEQFF.

The table lists this clone with a count of one. The chain recombines TRBV2 with TRBJ1-2, with D possibly being TRBD1 (5 bases). V shed 2 bases and J shed 3 bases, with 10 bases lying between them. Germline loops: CDR1 SNHLY, CDR2 FYNNEI. The CDR3 consists of 14 residues. CDR3 residues: CASSEQGAHYGYTF. The CDR3 nucleotides read TGTGCCAGCAGTGAACAAGGGGCTCACTATGGCTACACCTTC.

This rearrangement joins TRBV19 to TRBJ1-5; 12 bases map to TRBD1. CDR1 and CDR2 from the germline V gene are LNHDA and SQIVND (reference sequence). CDR3 size: 15 residues. The ends lost 8 bases at V and 4 bases at J; junction bases unmatched: 6. CDR3 nucleotide sequence: TGTGCCAGTTCTGGGACAGGGGGCGCGAATCAGCCCCAGCATTTT. Residues: CASSGTGGANQPQHF. The variable domain in full, with the rest retrieved from reference TRBV19 and TRBJ1-5, is DGGITQSPKYLFRKEGQNVTLSCEQNLNHDAMYWYRQDPGQGLRLIYYSQIVNDFQKGDIAEGYSVSREKKESFPLTVTSAQKNPTAFYLCASSGTGGANQPQHFGDGTRLSIL.

J is TRBJ2-7 and V is TRBV15; tentatively, D is TRBD2 (5 bases). This CDR3 contains 14 residues. V was trimmed by 5 bases and J by 1 base, leaving 12 bases between them. Germline V gene sequence: CDR1 LNHNV, CDR2 YYDKDF (reference sequence). The CDR3 here is CATSLSGSSYEQYF. The DNA of the CDR3 is TGTGCCACCAGCCTCTCGGGGTCATCCTACGAGCAGTACTTC.

This chain connects TRBV5-1 to TRBJ2-3; 7 nucleotides match TRBD1. Trimming removed 4 bases from V and 5 bases from J; junction bases left unmatched: 7. The CDR3 runs to 14 residues. The germline V gene has CDR1 SGHRS and CDR2 YFSETQ. CDR3 DNA sequence: TGCGCCAGCAGCCTCGACAGGGTCCAAGATACGCAGTATTTT. Translating it yields CASSLDRVQDTQYF.

The rearrangement joins TRBV9 to TRBJ2-5, with a possible D match to TRBD1 (6 bases). The CDR3 totals 15 residues. V gave up 6 bases and J gave up 2 bases, with 17 bases separating them. Germline V gene sequence: CDR1 SGDLS, CDR2 YYNGEE. CDR3: CASNPSWGPQETQYF. The CDR3 DNA follows: TGTGCCAGCAACCCCTCATGGGGGCCACAAGAGACCCAGTACTTC.

The V call is TRBV7-3, the J call TRBJ2-3; 9 nucleotides align to TRBD2. Germline CDR1 reads SGHTA; CDR2 reads FQGTGA. The CDR3 is 18 residues long. With V trimmed by 5 bases and J by 1 base, 13 bases remained unmatched. The CDR3 is CASSPTSVTSGGTDTQYF. The CDR3 bases are TGTGCCAGCAGCCCGACCTCCGTGACTAGCGGAGGCACAGATACGCAGTATTTT.

The chain has TRBV20-1 and TRBJ1-2; D remains unclear. This CDR3 spans 12 amino acids. Trimming pared 3 bases from V and 10 bases from J, leaving 15 bases between. Germline V CDR1 and CDR2: DFQATT, SNEGSKA (reference sequence). The CDR3 protein is CSASIGRGVYTF. The CDR3 nucleotides read TGCAGTGCTAGTATCGGGCGGGGAGTCTACACCTTC.

This clone was seen only once. This chain uses TRBV6-5 with TRBJ2-1; D remains unclear. Germline V gene data show CDR1 as MNHEY and CDR2 as SVGAGI. The CDR3 length is 15 residues. V dropped 3 bases and J dropped 6 bases, with 15 bases sitting between them. The CDR3 loop is CASSYDFGLGNEQFF. The CDR3 DNA sequence: TGTGCCAGCAGTTATGACTTCGGGTTAGGCAATGAGCAGTTCTTC.

The rearrangement links TRBV25-1 to TRBJ2-1; 9 bases fit TRBD1. The CDR3 is 17 residues long. With V trimmed by 7 bases and J by 4 bases, 14 bases remained unmatched. Looked up from germline, CDR1 is MGHDK and CDR2 is SYGVNS. The CDR3 DNA reads TGTGCCAGCAACCCGGGACAGGGTCTTGGTGCGTACAATGAGCAGTTCTTC. It translates to CASNPGQGLGAYNEQFF.

In DNA, the CDR3 is TGTGCCAGCAGTGAAGCGGCAGGGGGAAACACTGAAGCTTTCTTT. Its translation is CASSEAAGGNTEAFF. The chain couples TRBV6-1 to TRBJ1-1, with 7 bases that match TRBD1. The germline CDR1 and CDR2 sequences are MNHNS and SASEGT. This CDR3 is built from 15 residues. V lost 0 bases and J lost 2; bases outside the gene matches: 3.

This clone was counted only a few times. The chain joins TRBV10-3 to TRBJ1-6, with D maybe TRBD1 (5 bases). V was pared by 3 bases and J by 11 bases, with 11 bases between. CDR1 and CDR2 (germline): ENHRY, SYGVKD. The CDR3 sequence is 13 residues long. CDR3 sequence: CAISDRQTTPLHF. CDR3 nucleotides: TGTGCCATCAGTGATAGACAGACGACACCCCTCCACTTT.

The chain combines TRBV28 with TRBJ2-2; 10 bases map to TRBD1. Germline CDR1 is MDHEN and CDR2 is SYDVKM. With V trimmed by 1 base and J by 4 bases, 3 bases remained unmatched. This CDR3 contains 16 residues. CDR3 protein: CASSLYRTGGTGELFF. DNA of the CDR3: TGTGCCAGCAGTTTATATAGGACAGGGGGCACCGGGGAGCTGTTTTTT.

This chain uses TRBV5-4 with TRBJ2-2; the match to TRBD2 covers 15 bases. The CDR3 consists of 18 residues. In germline, CDR1 is SGHNT, CDR2 YYREEE (reference sequence). V lost 4 bases, J lost 1 base, and 5 bases stayed unmatched. The chain's CDR3 is CASSLRTSGRVNTGELFF. CDR3 coding DNA: TGTGCCAGCAGCCTTCGGACTAGCGGGAGGGTGAACACCGGGGAGCTGTTTTTT.

The V and J genes are TRBV30 and TRBJ2-2; TRBD1 aligns across 9 bases. There are 14 residues in the CDR3. CDR1 is GTSNPN and CDR2 is SVGIG in the germline V gene (reference sequence). After removal of 5 bases from V and 1 base from J, the junction contained 2 bases not matched to a gene. Here the CDR3 reads CAWVGQGNTGELFF. In nucleotides, the CDR3 is TGTGCCTGGGTGGGACAGGGGAACACCGGGGAGCTGTTTTTT.

J is TRBJ2-2 and V is TRBV5-1; 11 bases agree with TRBD2. The ends lost 3 bases at V and 5 bases at J; junction bases unmatched: 3. CDR3 length equals 15 residues. The germline V gene has CDR1 SGHRS and CDR2 YFSETQ. Here the CDR3 reads CASSSGTSGTGELFF. In DNA form, the CDR3 reads TGCGCCAGCAGCTCCGGGACTAGCGGTACCGGGGAGCTGTTTTTT.

The rearrangement links TRBV12-3 or TRBV12-4 to TRBJ1-1; no reliable D call. V was clipped by 5 bases and J by 3 bases, with 7 bases between them. The CDR3 sequence is 12 residues long. CDR3 in amino acids: CASSRSYTEAFF. In nucleotides, the CDR3 is TGTGCCAGCAGTCGTTCGTACACTGAAGCTTTCTTT.

This chain connects TRBV30 to TRBJ2-2; TRBD1 is a possible D gene (6 bases). Looked up from germline, CDR1 is GTSNPN and CDR2 is SVGIG (reference sequence). V lost 3 bases, J lost 2 bases, and 13 bases lay in between. CDR3 length: 15 amino acids. For the CDR3, the DNA is TGTGCCTGGAGGGACCGGGACACCAACACCGGGGAGCTGTTTTTT. This translates into CAWRDRDTNTGELFF.

With respect to this clone: One junction end does not reproduce the germline sequence, and a read error may be involved. V is TRBV30 and J is TRBJ2-1; 9 bases match TRBD2. CDR3 length equals 11 residues. In germline, CDR1 is GTSNPN, CDR2 SVGIG (reference sequence). CDR3 sequence reads: CAWSNLAGTLF. The CDR3 coding sequence is TGTGCCTGGAGCAATCTAGCGGGAACTCTCTTC.

The rearrangement links TRBV7-9 to TRBJ2-7; D is perhaps TRBD1 (6 bases). Germline assignment: CDR1 SEHNR and CDR2 FQNEAQ (reference sequence). With 5 bases removed from V and 2 bases from J, the gap between germline ends came to 13 bases. This CDR3 spans 14 amino acids. The CDR3 here is CASSTLDRTYEQYF. For the CDR3, the DNA is TGTGCCAGCAGCACTCTGGACAGAACCTACGAGCAGTACTTC.

The gene calls are TRBV7-6 and TRBJ2-2; 9 nucleotides line up with TRBD1. Germline assignment: CDR1 SGHVS and CDR2 FNYEAQ. The J segment lost 7 bases and the V segment lost 4 bases, leaving 7 bases of the junction unmatched. CDR3 length equals 15 residues. The CDR3 loop reads CASSSPGTGIGELFF. In DNA, the CDR3 is TGTGCCAGCAGCTCACCAGGGACAGGGATCGGGGAGCTGTTTTTT.

V is TRBV27 and J is TRBJ2-3, with TRBD2 matching 14 bases. J lost 4 bases, V lost 5 bases, and 5 bases had no gene match. The germline V gene encodes CDR1 MNHEY and CDR2 SMNVEV (reference sequence). The CDR3 is 16 amino acids. CDR3 loop: CASSPRLAGGPDTQYF. The CDR3 DNA reads TGTGCCAGCAGTCCTCGACTAGCGGGAGGGCCAGATACGCAGTATTTT.

This clone has a single count. This chain links TRBV29-1 with TRBJ2-7; 9 nucleotides agree with TRBD1. Germline values: CDR1 SQVTM, CDR2 ANQGSEA. The CDR3 is made up of 14 amino acids. V dropped 3 bases and J dropped 0; count of bases not matched to a gene: 3. The CDR3 spells CSVEGTGSSYEQYF. The CDR3 region has the DNA TGCAGCGTTGAGGGGACAGGGAGCTCCTACGAGCAGTACTTC.